The entry below gives a single T cell receptor (beta chain) sequence along with its context. This entry is derived from a study of graft-versus-host responses after intestinal transplantation. TCRdb's copy holds only in-frame clones and misses some; the assay was immunoSEQ multiplex PCR. The sample has around 17,000 clones, more than 80% seen once; the top ten hold 18%. Intraepithelial and lamina propria lymphocytes were freed from processed graft tissue. CDR1 is SGHAT and CDR2 is FQNNGV in the germline V gene. There are 13 residues in the CDR3. Trimming cost V 5 bases and J 5 bases, with 12 bases left between them.

The chain recombines TRBV11-2 with TRBJ1-1; tentative D call: TRBD1 (6 bases). The receptor's source is a human patient who received an intestinal transplant, so some T cells may come from the graft donor. Sequenced material: ileum tissue, taken 104 days after intestinal transplant. CDR3 region: CASSRGGRTEAFF. DNA of the CDR3: TGTGCCAGCAGCAGGGGGGGTCGAACTGAAGCTTTCTTT.